This entry is about one TCR beta chain. The data derive from a study of prognosis after radiotherapy for stage I lung cancer. Study as a whole: Patients received 3 to 5 SBRT fractions with a biologically effective dose of at least 100 Gy.

Two rounds of multiplex PCR amplified TCR beta CDR3 from genomic DNA. Specific primers for each TRBV and TRBJ gene were what first-round PCR used. MiXCR, run by TCRdb on the multiplex PCR reads, gives a single entry per CDR3 protein. The profile shows tens of thousands of distinct CDR3 sequences, more than 45% of them singletons. This CDR3 contains 16 residues. Per the germline V gene, CDR1 is SGHVS and CDR2 is FQNEAQ. Trimming took 4 bases from V and 3 from J; bases not matched to a gene: 7. This TCR derives from a donor older than 45 with non-small cell lung cancer. Sequencing used PBMCs, obtained before or after stereotactic body radiation therapy (not recorded which). The chain is built from TRBV7-8 and TRBJ2-7; 12 bases agree with TRBD2. CDR3 residues: CASSSRLAGAFYEQYF. The CDR3 DNA reads as TGTGCCAGCAGCTCGAGACTAGCGGGGGCATTCTACGAGCAGTACTTC.